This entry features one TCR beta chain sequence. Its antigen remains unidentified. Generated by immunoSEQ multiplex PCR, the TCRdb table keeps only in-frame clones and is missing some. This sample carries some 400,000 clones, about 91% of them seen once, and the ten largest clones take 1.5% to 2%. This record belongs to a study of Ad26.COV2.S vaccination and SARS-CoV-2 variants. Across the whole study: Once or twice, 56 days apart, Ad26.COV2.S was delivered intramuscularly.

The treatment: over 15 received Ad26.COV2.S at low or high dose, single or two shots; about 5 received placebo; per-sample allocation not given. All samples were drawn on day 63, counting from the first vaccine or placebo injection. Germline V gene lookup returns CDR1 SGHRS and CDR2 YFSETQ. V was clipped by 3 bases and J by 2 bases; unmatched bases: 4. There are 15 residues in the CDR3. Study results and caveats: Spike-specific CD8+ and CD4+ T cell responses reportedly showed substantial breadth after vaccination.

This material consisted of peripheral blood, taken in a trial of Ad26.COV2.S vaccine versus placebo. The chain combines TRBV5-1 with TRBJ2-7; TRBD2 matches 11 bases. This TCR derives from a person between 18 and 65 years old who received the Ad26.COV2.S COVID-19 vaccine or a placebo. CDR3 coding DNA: TGCGCCAGCAGCTCTAGCGGGAGGCCGACCTACGAGCAGTACTTC. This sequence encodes CASSSSGRPTYEQYF.